A selection of T cell receptor beta chains follows, all from one sample in a study of CD8 T cells in Susac syndrome. TCRdb reprocessed the immunoSEQ multiplex PCR reads via MiXCR and lists one record per CDR3 protein. Here the sample spans some 150,000 distinct CDR3 sequences, 95% to 96% being singletons. The specimen sequenced was CD8+ T cells from PBMCs. The receptors here all came from a human donor with multiple sclerosis. Both conserved end residues are part of each CDR3. The order of the fields is clone size, CDR3 length, V gene, J gene, D gene, CDR3 DNA, CDR3 protein. The D gene is left open where the match is weak. Size is omitted from some rows. Given values are once, few, many or a class for expanded clones.

clone_size: NA; cdr3_length: 15; v_call: TRBV20-1; j_call: TRBJ2-3; d_call: NA; cdr3_nt: TGCAGTGCTAGGGACCGCACGTCCGGCACAGATACGCAGTATTTT; cdr3_aa: CSARDRTSGTDTQYF
clone_size: NA; cdr3_length: 15; v_call: TRBV11-3; j_call: TRBJ2-1; d_call: NA; cdr3_nt: TGTGCCAGCAGCTTAAGACAGACCCCTTACAATGAGCAGTTCTTC; cdr3_aa: CASSLRQTPYNEQFF
clone_size: NA; cdr3_length: 14; v_call: TRBV29-1; j_call: TRBJ2-1; d_call: NA; cdr3_nt: TGCAGCGTGGAGGGTGACCCCTCCTACAATGAGCAGTTCTTC; cdr3_aa: CSVEGDPSYNEQFF
clone_size: NA; cdr3_length: 15; v_call: TRBV20-1; j_call: TRBJ2-7; d_call: TRBD2; cdr3_nt: TGCAGTGCTGAAATGACTAGCGGGGGGCCCTACGAGCAGTACTTC; cdr3_aa: CSAEMTSGGPYEQYF
clone_size: NA; cdr3_length: 14; v_call: TRBV29-1; j_call: TRBJ1-2; d_call: NA; cdr3_nt: TGCAGCGTTGAAGATCATAGGGGGAACTATGGCTACACCTTC; cdr3_aa: CSVEDHRGNYGYTF
clone_size: NA; cdr3_length: 14; v_call: TRBV3-1; j_call: TRBJ1-5; d_call: NA; cdr3_nt: TGTGCCAGCAGCCAAGTGGCAGGGAATCAGCCCCAGCATTTT; cdr3_aa: CASSQVAGNQPQHF
clone_size: NA; cdr3_length: 14; v_call: TRBV4-1; j_call: TRBJ2-5; d_call: NA; cdr3_nt: TGCGCCAGCAGCCAAGGGACATTCCAAGAGACCCAGTACTTC; cdr3_aa: CASSQGTFQETQYF
clone_size: NA; cdr3_length: 14; v_call: TRBV7-3; j_call: TRBJ2-5; d_call: TRBD1; cdr3_nt: TGTGCCAGCAGCTTGACAGGGGCCCAAGAGACCCAGTACTTC; cdr3_aa: CASSLTGAQETQYF
clone_size: NA; cdr3_length: 14; v_call: TRBV6-4; j_call: TRBJ2-1; d_call: NA; cdr3_nt: TGTGCCAGCAGTGAAATAACTGGTTCGGATGAGCAGTTCTTC; cdr3_aa: CASSEITGSDEQFF
clone_size: NA; cdr3_length: 13; v_call: TRBV6-5; j_call: TRBJ2-3; d_call: NA; cdr3_nt: TGTGCCAGCAGTAGACACAGGGACGGTACGCAGTATTTT; cdr3_aa: CASSRHRDGTQYF
clone_size: NA; cdr3_length: 14; v_call: TRBV6-4; j_call: TRBJ1-6; d_call: NA; cdr3_nt: TGTGCCAGCAGTGAGGACAACTATAATTCACCCCTCCACTTT; cdr3_aa: CASSEDNYNSPLHF
clone_size: NA; cdr3_length: 16; v_call: TRBV30; j_call: TRBJ1-2; d_call: NA; cdr3_nt: TGTGCCTGGAGTGTACCGCTCAGGGACGCTACTTGGGGCTACACCTTC; cdr3_aa: CAWSVPLRDATWGYTF
clone_size: NA; cdr3_length: 15; v_call: TRBV6-5; j_call: TRBJ2-1; d_call: TRBD2; cdr3_nt: TGTGCCAGCAGTTTGGCGGGACTAGCCTGGGCGGAGCAGTTCTTC; cdr3_aa: CASSLAGLAWAEQFF
clone_size: NA; cdr3_length: 15; v_call: TRBV7-2; j_call: TRBJ2-1; d_call: NA; cdr3_nt: TGTGCCAGCAGCCCCCATTACTTCGGAAACAATGAGCAGTTCTTC; cdr3_aa: CASSPHYFGNNEQFF
clone_size: once; cdr3_length: 14; v_call: TRBV27; j_call: TRBJ1-6; d_call: TRBD1; cdr3_nt: TGTGCCAGCAGTATTGGACAGGGTAATTCACCCCTCCACTTT; cdr3_aa: CASSIGQGNSPLHF
clone_size: NA; cdr3_length: 14; v_call: TRBV12-3/TRBV12-4; j_call: TRBJ2-3; d_call: NA; cdr3_nt: TGTGCCAGCAGCCTGAGCCTCTTCGCAGATACGCAGTATTTT; cdr3_aa: CASSLSLFADTQYF
clone_size: NA; cdr3_length: 14; v_call: TRBV12-3/TRBV12-4; j_call: TRBJ2-5; d_call: TRBD2; cdr3_nt: TGTGCCAGCAGTCCCAGGACTAGACAAGAGACCCAGTACTTC; cdr3_aa: CASSPRTRQETQYF
clone_size: NA; cdr3_length: 14; v_call: TRBV9; j_call: TRBJ2-1; d_call: NA; cdr3_nt: TGTGCCAGCAGCGTAGGTGCGGGTACCGATGAGCAGTTCTTC; cdr3_aa: CASSVGAGTDEQFF
clone_size: NA; cdr3_length: 15; v_call: TRBV3-1; j_call: TRBJ1-2; d_call: TRBD1; cdr3_nt: TGTGCCAGCAGCCACCCCCGGGACAGGATTAATGGCTACACCTTC; cdr3_aa: CASSHPRDRINGYTF
clone_size: NA; cdr3_length: 14; v_call: TRBV5-1; j_call: TRBJ2-1; d_call: NA; cdr3_nt: TGCGCCAGCAGCGAGGCAGGTTTACTCCATGAGCAGTTCTTC; cdr3_aa: CASSEAGLLHEQFF
clone_size: NA; cdr3_length: 13; v_call: TRBV15; j_call: TRBJ1-4; d_call: TRBD1; cdr3_nt: TGTGCCGCCTCCGGGACAGACAATGAAAAACTGTTTTTT; cdr3_aa: CAASGTDNEKLFF
clone_size: NA; cdr3_length: 13; v_call: TRBV6-5; j_call: TRBJ1-1; d_call: NA; cdr3_nt: TGTGCCAGCAAGGCAGGGGTAAACACTGAAGCTTTCTTT; cdr3_aa: CASKAGVNTEAFF